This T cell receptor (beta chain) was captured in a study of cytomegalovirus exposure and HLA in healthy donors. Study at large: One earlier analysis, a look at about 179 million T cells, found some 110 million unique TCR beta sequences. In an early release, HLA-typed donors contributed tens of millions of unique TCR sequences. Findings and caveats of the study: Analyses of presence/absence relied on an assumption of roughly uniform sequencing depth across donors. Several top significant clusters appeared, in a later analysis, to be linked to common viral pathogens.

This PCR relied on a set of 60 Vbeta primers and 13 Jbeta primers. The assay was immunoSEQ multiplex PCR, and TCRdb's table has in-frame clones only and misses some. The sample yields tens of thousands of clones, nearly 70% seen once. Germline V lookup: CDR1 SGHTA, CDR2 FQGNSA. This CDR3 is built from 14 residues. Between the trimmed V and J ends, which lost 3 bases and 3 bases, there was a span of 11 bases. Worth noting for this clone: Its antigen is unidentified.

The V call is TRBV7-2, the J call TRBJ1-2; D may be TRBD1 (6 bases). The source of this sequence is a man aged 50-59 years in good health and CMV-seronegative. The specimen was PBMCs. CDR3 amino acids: CASSFPTGHYGYTF. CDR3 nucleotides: TGTGCCAGCAGCTTCCCAACAGGGCACTATGGCTACACCTTC.